This T cell receptor (beta chain) appears in the sequencing data of a study of cytomegalovirus exposure and HLA in healthy donors. Looking at the study overall: Earlier, about 180 million T cells were analyzed, and fewer than 120 million unique TCR beta sequences were found among them.

Findings and caveats of the study: Rates of TCR association differed by HLA locus in a later analysis, with DRB1 highest and HLA-C lowest. Common viral pathogens were later found to be apparently linked to several of the most significant clusters.

About this clone itself: Its antigen is undetermined.

The V gene's germline CDR1 is SGHNT and CDR2 YENEEA. Unmatched junction bases numbered 4, after V lost 5 bases and J lost 0 bases. CDR3 length: 15 residues. Both 60 Vbeta primers and 13 Jbeta primers went into the PCR. Sequencing used immunoSEQ multiplex PCR; TCRdb keeps in-frame clones, though not all of them. Of fewer than 200,000 clones listed, around 75% are singletons. The receptor was derived from a human donor in good health. The specimen sequenced was PBMCs. The genes are TRBV11-3 and TRBJ2-5; the match to TRBD1 covers 9 bases. The chain's CDR3 is CASSLWDRDQETQYF. DNA for the CDR3: TGTGCCAGCAGCCTTTGGGACAGGGACCAAGAGACCCAGTACTTC.